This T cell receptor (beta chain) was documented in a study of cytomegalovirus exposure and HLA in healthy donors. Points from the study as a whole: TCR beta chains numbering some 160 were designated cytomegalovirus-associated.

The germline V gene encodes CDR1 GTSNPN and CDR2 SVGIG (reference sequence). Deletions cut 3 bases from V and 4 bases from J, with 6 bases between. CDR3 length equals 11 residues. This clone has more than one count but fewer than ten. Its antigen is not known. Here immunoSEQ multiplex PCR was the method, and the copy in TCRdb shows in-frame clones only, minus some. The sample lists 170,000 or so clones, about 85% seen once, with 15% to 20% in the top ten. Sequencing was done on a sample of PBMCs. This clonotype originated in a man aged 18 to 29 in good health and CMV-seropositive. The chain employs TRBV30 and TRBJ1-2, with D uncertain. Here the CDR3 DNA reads TGTGCCTGGAGCCTCTCCTATGGCTACACCTTC. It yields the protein CAWSLSYGYTF.